The sequence of this TCR beta chain was determined in a study of radiotherapy plus CTLA-4 blockade in lung cancer. In its sample, this clone was seen a few times. As yet, its antigen is unknown. Using immunoSEQ multiplex PCR, the repertoire was profiled, and TCRdb retains in-frame clones only, with some absent. The sample yields about 25,000 clones, approximately 74% seen once. Study-level points and caveats: Interferon-beta and early blood T cell clone dynamics reportedly predicted response best.

This sample comprised peripheral blood, obtained from a patient treated with radiotherapy plus ipilimumab. The clonotype originates from a human donor with non-small cell lung cancer whose response to radiotherapy plus ipilimumab could not be evaluated.

The CDR3 region is CASSQSTGAADTQYF. The CDR3 DNA is TGCGCCAGCAGCCAGTCAACAGGGGCCGCAGATACGCAGTATTTT. The V and J genes are TRBV5-1 and TRBJ2-3; 7 bases agree with TRBD1. Germline CDR1 is SGHRS and CDR2 is YFSETQ. The J segment lost 4 bases and the V segment lost 4 bases, leaving 9 bases of the junction unmatched. The CDR3 is 15 residues long.